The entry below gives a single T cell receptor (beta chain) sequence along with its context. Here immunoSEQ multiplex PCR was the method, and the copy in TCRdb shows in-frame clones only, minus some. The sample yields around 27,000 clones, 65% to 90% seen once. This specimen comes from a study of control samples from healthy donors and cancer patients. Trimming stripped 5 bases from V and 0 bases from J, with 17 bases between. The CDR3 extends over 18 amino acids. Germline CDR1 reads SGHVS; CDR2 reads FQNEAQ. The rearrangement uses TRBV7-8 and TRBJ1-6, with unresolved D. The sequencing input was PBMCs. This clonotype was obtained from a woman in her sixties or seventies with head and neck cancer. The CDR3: CASSLTPAGSSYNSPLHF. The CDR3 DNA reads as TGTGCCAGCAGCCTAACCCCGGCCGGTAGCTCCTATAATTCACCCCTCCACTTT.